Listed here are 25 T cell receptor beta chains from one sample, sequenced in a study of vaccination effects on CD4 cells after COVID-19. For these TCRs, the target antigens are not known. TCRdb keeps only in-frame clones here, not all; method: immunoSEQ multiplex PCR. The table lists 65,000 or so clones, roughly three quarters of them singletons. CD4+ T cells specific for antigen were expanded with viral peptide pools by the ViraFEST assay before sequencing. Following an approximately ten-day culture, CD4+ T cells were purified. Nucleocapsid antibodies stayed negative before and after vaccination, showing no earlier SARS-CoV-2 infection. The sample was CD4+ T cells from PBMCs cultured with HCoV-NL63 spike peptides, taken before COVID-19 vaccination. The receptors come from a human donor who received a COVID-19 vaccine.

The V call is TRBV5-6, the J call TRBJ2-5, with D uncertain. This CDR3 is 14 amino acids long. V was shortened by 3 bases and J by 3 bases, with 12 bases between the two germline ends. Germline CDR1 reads SGHDT; CDR2 reads YYEEEE. CDR3 sequence reads: CASSSTWPEETQYF. CDR3 nucleotides: TGTGCCAGCAGCTCGACATGGCCTGAAGAGACCCAGTACTTC. Full variable domain (outside the CDR3, taken from reference TRBV5-6 and TRBJ2-5): DAGVTQSPTHLIKTRGQQVTLRCSPKSGHDTVSWYQQALGQGPQFIFQYYEEEERQRGNFPDRFSGHQFPNYSSELNVNALLLGDSALYLCASSSTWPEETQYFGPGTRLLVL.

This sequence joins TRBV30 and TRBJ1-2; 7 nucleotides match TRBD1. In germline, CDR1 is GTSNPN, CDR2 SVGIG (reference sequence). J gave up 1 base and V 4 bases, and 15 bases lay outside the gene matches. This CDR3 is 17 amino acids long. CDR3 sequence (DNA): TGTGCCTGGATAAGTAGTCGAGGGACAGAGTTTAACTATGGCTACACCTTC. Protein: CAWISSRGTEFNYGYTF.

V and J are TRBV9 and TRBJ2-7; 9 positions agree with TRBD1. This CDR3 has 19 residues. J gave up 5 bases and V 5 bases, and 23 bases lay outside the gene matches. Germline V gives CDR1 SGDLS, CDR2 YYNGEE. The CDR3 is CASSENRDRVQTTVDEQYV. The CDR3 DNA is TGTGCCAGCAGTGAAAACCGGGACAGGGTACAAACGACGGTGGACGAGCAGTACGTC.

This clone was seen more than once but under ten times. The CDR3 loop is CASSKQGISNQPQHF. CDR3 bases: TGTGCCAGCAGTAAACAGGGGATTAGCAATCAGCCCCAGCATTTT. The V gene is TRBV2, the J gene TRBJ1-5; 7 nucleotides align to TRBD1. This CDR3 spans 15 amino acids. The germline V gene has CDR1 SNHLY and CDR2 FYNNEI. The V segment lost 5 bases and the J segment 0 bases; nucleotides outside the gene matches: 4.

V gene TRBV4-2 combines with J gene TRBJ1-5; TRBD1 is a possible D gene (5 bases). CDR3 size: 15 residues. Germline V CDR1 and CDR2: LGHNA, YNFKEQ. Between the trimmed V and J ends, which lost 1 base and 3 bases, there was a span of 10 bases. DNA of the CDR3: TGTGCCAGCAGCCAAGTCTGGGGGGACAATCAGCCCCAGCATTTT. This sequence encodes CASSQVWGDNQPQHF.

The chain links TRBV4-1 to TRBJ2-3; D is uncertain. The germline V gene encodes CDR1 MGHRA and CDR2 YSYEKL. The V end was cut by 1 base, the J end by 2 bases, with 7 bases between. CDR3 length: 14 amino acids. In DNA, the CDR3 is TGCGCCAGCAGCCAAGCACAGAACACAGATACGCAGTATTTT. This encodes CASSQAQNTDTQYF.

The chain carries TRBV10-1 and TRBJ2-2; 8 positions match TRBD2. The trim removed 6 bases at V and 0 bases at J, leaving 3 bases unmatched. The CDR3 totals 15 residues. Germline CDR1 is WNHNN and CDR2 is SYGVQD (reference sequence). CDR3 sequence reads: CASSGGGTNTGELFF. CDR3 coding DNA: TGCGCCAGCAGCGGGGGGGGGACGAACACCGGGGAGCTGTTTTTT.

The chain carries TRBV11-1 and TRBJ1-1; TRBD1 matches at 9 bases. The CDR3 extends over 12 amino acids. Per the germline V gene, CDR1 is SGHAT and CDR2 is FQDESV (reference sequence). V trimming: 6 bases; J trimming: 13 bases; junction bases outside the gene matches: 9. This CDR3 reads CASRSEGTGFFF. In DNA, the CDR3 is TGTGCCAGCAGATCCGAGGGGACAGGGTTTTTCTTT.

This clone was seen only a few times. CDR3 loop: CAISVGQGSEQYV. CDR3 coding DNA: TGTGCCATCAGTGTAGGACAGGGTTCCGAGCAGTACGTC. V usage is TRBV10-3 and J usage is TRBJ2-7; 8 bases map to TRBD1. The junction had 5 bases not matched to a gene; V was cut back by 4 bases and J by 6 bases. CDR1 is ENHRY, CDR2 SYGVKD, per germline. This CDR3 is built from 13 residues.

This sequence joins TRBV5-1 and TRBJ2-5; D tentatively reads TRBD1 or TRBD2 (6 bases each). Germline-derived CDR1 and CDR2 are SGHRS and YFSETQ. CDR3 length: 14 amino acids. Trimming removed 5 bases from V and 2 bases from J, with 13 bases in between. CDR3 amino acids: CASRERGRQETQYF. The DNA for the CDR3 is TGCGCCAGCAGAGAACGGGGGCGGCAAGAGACCCAGTACTTC.

This chain connects TRBV4-3 to TRBJ2-5; D is unclear. The CDR3 spans 15 residues. Germline loops: CDR1 LGHNA, CDR2 YSLEER. V was cut by 1 base and J by 4 bases, with 13 bases left in between. The CDR3 here is CASSQGSIPGETQYF. The DNA of the CDR3 is TGCGCCAGCAGCCAAGGGTCGATTCCAGGAGAGACCCAGTACTTC.

The J gene is TRBJ2-2, the V gene TRBV3-1 (or the pseudogene TRBV3-2); D tentatively reads TRBD1 or TRBD2 (5 bases each). Germline V gene sequence: CDR1 LGHDT, CDR2 YNNKEL (reference sequence). This CDR3 contains 14 residues. Deletions cut 2 bases from V and 5 bases from J, with 9 bases between. This CDR3 is CASSQMGETGELFF. CDR3 bases: TGTGCCAGCAGCCAAATGGGGGAAACCGGGGAGCTGTTTTTT.

V usage is TRBV28 and J usage is TRBJ1-2, with 11 bases that match TRBD1. V was pared by 4 bases and J by 4 bases, with 5 bases of the junction left unmatched. The germline gives CDR1 MDHEN, CDR2 SYDVKM. The CDR3 length is 15 residues. Here the CDR3 DNA reads TGTGCCAGCAGTTCTCAAGGGACAGGGGGCTATGGCTACACCTTC. Residues: CASSSQGTGGYGYTF.

The V and J genes are TRBV24-1 and TRBJ2-1, with D uncertain. V was pared by 4 bases and J by 2 bases, with 14 bases between. The CDR3 covers 16 residues. The germline gives CDR1 KGHDR, CDR2 SFDVKD. In DNA form, the CDR3 reads TGTGCCACCAGTGACCCGGGTTCTCGAGCCTACAATGAGCAGTTCTTC. This codes for CATSDPGSRAYNEQFF.

V gene TRBV5-1 combines with J gene TRBJ2-1; TRBD2 aligns across 8 bases. The CDR3 runs 15 residues. Germline CDR1 reads SGHRS; CDR2 reads YFSETQ. Trimming cost V 4 bases and J 3 bases; bases outside gene matches: 6. Written as DNA, the CDR3 is TGCGCCAGCAGCCCCCCGGGGGGGCTCTACAATGAGCAGTTCTTC. This gives the protein CASSPPGGLYNEQFF.

This clone was seen only once. The chain joins TRBV29-1 to TRBJ1-2; 10 positions match TRBD1. The CDR3 loop spans 12 amino acids. V lost 7 bases to trimming and J lost 7 bases; unmatched junction nucleotides: 6. CDR1 and CDR2 (germline): SQVTM, ANQGSEA. The CDR3 nucleotides read TGCAGCGCCAGGGACAGGGGCGGTGGCTACACCTTC. Translating gives CSARDRGGGYTF. The variable domain in full, completed from reference TRBV29-1 and TRBJ1-2, reads SAVISQKPSRDICQRGTSLTIQCQVDSQVTMMFWYRQQPGQSLTLIATANQGSEATYESGFVIDKFPISRPNLTFSTLTVSNMSPEDSSIYLCSARDRGGGYTFGSGTRLTVV.

The CDR3 region is CASSFGHQPQHF. The DNA for the CDR3 is TGTGCCAGCAGTTTCGGTCATCAGCCCCAGCATTTT. The chain recombines TRBV28 with TRBJ1-5; D call uncertain. CDR1 and CDR2 from the germline V gene are MDHEN and SYDVKM. The germline V and J ends were trimmed by 3 bases and 5 bases, with 5 bases remaining between them. This CDR3 region has 12 residues.

CDR3 DNA: TGTGCCAGCAGCTCGCTGTCTGGGGCCTACAATGAGCAGTTCTTC. Its protein is CASSSLSGAYNEQFF. The V call is TRBV7-8, the J call TRBJ2-1; no clear D gene. Germline V CDR1 and CDR2: SGHVS, FQNEAQ. CDR3 length equals 15 residues. Trimming pared 4 bases from V and 2 bases from J, leaving 12 bases between.

This chain joins TRBV10-2 and TRBJ2-7; the match to TRBD1 covers 9 bases. The CDR3 is 13 amino acids. The V gene end was trimmed by 6 bases and the J gene end by 3 bases; junction bases not matched to a gene: 3. Germline V gives CDR1 WSHSY, CDR2 SAAADI. The CDR3 here is CASSRTGDYEQYV. The CDR3, as DNA: TGCGCCAGCAGCCGGACAGGGGACTACGAGCAGTACGTC.

The V gene is TRBV7-2, the J gene TRBJ1-3, with a possible D match to TRBD1 (5 bases). CDR3 length: 16 amino acids. V lost 2 bases and J 3 bases, leaving 14 bases between the germline ends. From germline, CDR1 is SGHTA and CDR2 FQGNSA. In DNA form, the CDR3 reads TGTGCCAGCAGCTTAATGGGACGGAATATTGGAAACACCATATATTTT. This sequence encodes CASSLMGRNIGNTIYF.

The chain has TRBV6-5 and TRBJ1-2; perhaps TRBD1 as D (6 bases). Trimming shortened V by 8 bases and J by 4 bases, and 11 bases separated the two germline ends. CDR3 length: 12 amino acids. Per germline, CDR1 MNHEY and CDR2 SVGAGI. CDR3 sequence reads: CASRGRGYGYTF. For the CDR3, the DNA is TGTGCCAGCCGAGGCAGGGGCTATGGCTACACCTTC.

The chain recombines TRBV7-2 with TRBJ2-5; 9 nucleotides line up with TRBD2. Germline loops: CDR1 SGHTA, CDR2 FQGNSA. The CDR3 has 15 amino acids. V shed 1 base and J 5 bases; nucleotides not matched to a gene: 5. In DNA, the CDR3 is TGTGCCAGCAGCTTAGTGCGGGGGGGCGAGGAGACCCAGTACTTC. Translated: CASSLVRGGEETQYF.

The chain is built from TRBV11-3 and TRBJ2-5; D call uncertain. CDR1 is SGHNT, CDR2 YENEEA, per germline. The length of the CDR3 is 12 residues. Between the trimmed V and J ends, which lost 4 bases and 5 bases, there was a span of 8 bases. Here the CDR3 reads CASSSVGETQYF. The CDR3 DNA reads TGTGCCAGCAGCTCGGTCGGGGAGACCCAGTACTTC.

The V call is TRBV5-6, the J call TRBJ2-5; the D gene is possibly TRBD1 (5 bases). Germline assignment: CDR1 SGHDT and CDR2 YYEEEE. This CDR3 has 15 amino acids. Between the trimmed V and J ends, which lost 0 bases and 6 bases, there was a span of 15 bases. This chain's CDR3 is CASSLDQGRIQTQYF. CDR3 bases: TGTGCCAGCAGCTTGGATCAGGGTAGGATACAGACCCAGTACTTC.

The sample holds one count of this clone. This chain uses TRBV4-1 with TRBJ2-5; 8 bases match TRBD1. J was trimmed by 0 bases and V by 0 bases; bases with no gene match: 9. Germline lookup yields CDR1 MGHRA and CDR2 YSYEKL. The CDR3 runs to 18 residues. The CDR3 DNA follows: TGCGCCAGCAGCCAAGACGCCCGGGACAGGAGGTACCAAGAGACCCAGTACTTC. It codes for CASSQDARDRRYQETQYF.